The subject of this entry is one TCR beta chain. The entry originates in a study of T cell responses to AZD1222 COVID-19 vaccine. The CDR3 has 11 residues. The V and J ends lost 8 bases and 7 bases respectively, with 8 bases between them. Germline assignment: CDR1 SNHLY and CDR2 FYNNEI. Second-dose intervals near 4 or 12 weeks were combined. Clones were read by immunoSEQ multiplex PCR, and TCRdb kept only the in-frame ones, dropping some. The sample lists approximately 150,000 clones, 92% seen once, with less than 5% in the top ten. The rearrangement uses TRBV2 and TRBJ2-2; D uncertain. The input for sequencing was peripheral blood, taken 28 days after the second AZD1222 dose. The origin of this receptor is an adult who received the AZD1222 COVID-19 vaccine. The chain's CDR3 is CASGRIGELFF. The CDR3 DNA reads as TGTGCCAGCGGAAGGATCGGGGAGCTGTTTTTT.